In this sample, the clone carrying this T cell receptor beta chain turned up a few times. These data belong to a study of shared clonotypes between healthy human individuals. The table came from immunoSEQ multiplex PCR; TCRdb's copy has only in-frame clones and leaves some out. The table lists some 2,000,000 clones, 85% to 95% of them singletons. The specimen sequenced was naive CD4+ T cells sorted from blood. Indicated subset: CD45RA+ positively selected. The source is a man younger than 35 in good health.

The CDR3 loop is CASSKTPAQARDRVGANQPQHF. The CDR3 DNA sequence: TGTGCCAGCAGCAAAACGCCGGCCCAAGCCCGGGACAGGGTAGGTGCAAACCAGCCCCAGCATTTT. The V and J genes are TRBV21-1 and TRBJ1-5; TRBD1 is taken as the D call from the table, unchecked against the DNA. TRBV21-1 is termed a pseudogene. The CDR3 is made up of 22 amino acids.